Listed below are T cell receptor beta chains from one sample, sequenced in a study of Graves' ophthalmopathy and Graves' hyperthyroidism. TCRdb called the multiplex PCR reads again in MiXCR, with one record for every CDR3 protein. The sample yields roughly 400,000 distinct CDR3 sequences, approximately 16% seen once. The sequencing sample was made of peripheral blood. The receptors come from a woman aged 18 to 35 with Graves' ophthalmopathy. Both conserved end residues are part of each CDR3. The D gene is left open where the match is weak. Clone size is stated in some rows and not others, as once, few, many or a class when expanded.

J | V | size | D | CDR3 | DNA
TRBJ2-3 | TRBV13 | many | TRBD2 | CASSLTSGRGADTQYF | TGTGCCAGCAGCTTAACTAGCGGGAGAGGCGCAGATACGCAGTATTTT
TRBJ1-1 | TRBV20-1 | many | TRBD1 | CSWGTGAEAFF | TGCAGTTGGGGGACAGGGGCCGAAGCTTTCTTT
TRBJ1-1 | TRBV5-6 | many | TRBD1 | CASSAIRSGTVDEAFF | TGTGCCAGCAGCGCCATCAGGTCCGGGACAGTTGATGAAGCTTTCTTT
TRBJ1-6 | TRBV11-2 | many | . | CASSQWRDSPLHF | TGTGCCAGCAGCCAGTGGCGTGATTCACCCCTCCACTTT
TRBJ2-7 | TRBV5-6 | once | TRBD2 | CASSPNSGTSYEQYF | TGTGCCAGCAGCCCAAATAGCGGGACCTCCTACGAGCAGTACTTC
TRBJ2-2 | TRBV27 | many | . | CASSFFSARGSNTGELFF | TGTGCCAGCAGTTTTTTTTCGGCCAGGGGCTCGAACACCGGGGAGCTGTTTTTT
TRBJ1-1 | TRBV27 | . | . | CASSLSPHGSRVEHHEAFF | TGTGCCAGCAGTTTATCCCCCCACGGTAGCAGGGTGGAGCATCATGAAGCTTTCTTT
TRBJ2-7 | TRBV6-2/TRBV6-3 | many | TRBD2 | CASRSIPGTSGTSEQYF | TGTGCCAGCCGTTCCATACCTGGGACTAGCGGGACAAGCGAGCAGTACTTC
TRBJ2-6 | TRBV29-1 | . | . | CSVEDDRPPRGANVLTF | TGCAGCGTTGAAGATGACAGGCCCCCGAGGGGGGCCAACGTCCTGACTTTC
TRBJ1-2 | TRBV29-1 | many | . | CSAEGWQPGYTF | TGCAGCGCGGAAGGGTGGCAGCCAGGCTACACCTTC
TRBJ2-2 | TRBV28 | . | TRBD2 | CASSPAGGNTGELFF | TGTGCCAGCAGCCCAGCGGGAGGCAACACCGGGGAGCTGTTTTTT
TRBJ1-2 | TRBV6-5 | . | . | CASSYSGEGGYTF | TGTGCCAGCAGTTACTCCGGTGAGGGAGGCTACACCTTC
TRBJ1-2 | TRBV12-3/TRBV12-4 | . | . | CASSQWKSWGYTF | TGTGCCAGCAGCCAATGGAAAAGTTGGGGCTACACCTTC
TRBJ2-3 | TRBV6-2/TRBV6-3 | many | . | CASSLTFGTDTQYF | TGTGCCAGCAGTCTTACTTTTGGCACAGATACGCAGTATTTT
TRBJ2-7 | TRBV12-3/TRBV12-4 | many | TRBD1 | CASSLGQGIDEQYF | TGTGCCAGCAGCCTGGGACAGGGGATAGACGAGCAGTACTTC
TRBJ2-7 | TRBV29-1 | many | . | CSVDSSKGGTYEQYF | TGCAGCGTTGATTCCTCGAAGGGCGGAACCTACGAGCAGTACTTC
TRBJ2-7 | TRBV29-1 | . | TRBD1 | CSVEAPTGGSYYEQYF | TGCAGCGTTGAAGCCCCTACAGGGGGCTCATACTACGAGCAGTACTTC
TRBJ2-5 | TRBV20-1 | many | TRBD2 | CSARQTSGRAGTQYF | TGCAGTGCTAGACAAACTAGCGGGAGGGCCGGGACCCAGTACTTC
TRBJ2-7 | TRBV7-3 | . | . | CASSLTSLTSYEQYF | TGTGCCAGCAGCTTAACTTCCTTAACCTCCTACGAGCAGTACTTC
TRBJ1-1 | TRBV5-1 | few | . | CASSRGADTEAFF | TGCGCCAGCAGCCGCGGCGCGGACACTGAAGCTTTCTTT
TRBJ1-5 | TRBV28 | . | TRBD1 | CASSLVFDRGQEPQHF | TGTGCCAGCAGTTTAGTCTTTGACAGGGGGCAGGAGCCCCAGCATTTT
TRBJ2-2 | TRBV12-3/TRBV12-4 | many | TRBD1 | CASRSGTETGELFF | TGTGCCAGCCGATCCGGGACAGAGACCGGGGAGCTGTTTTTT
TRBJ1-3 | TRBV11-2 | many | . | CASSLEPGNTIYF | TGTGCCAGCAGCTTAGAGCCTGGAAACACCATATATTTT
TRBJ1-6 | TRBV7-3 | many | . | CASSQRGGNSPLHF | TGTGCCAGCAGCCAAAGGGGGGGCAATTCACCCCTCCACTTT
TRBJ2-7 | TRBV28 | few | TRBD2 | CASSPPEREDYEQYF | TGTGCCAGCAGTCCCCCCGAGCGGGAGGATTACGAGCAGTACTTC
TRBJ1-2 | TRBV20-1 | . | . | CSAREDSSYGYTF | TGCAGTGCTAGAGAAGACAGCAGCTATGGCTACACCTTC
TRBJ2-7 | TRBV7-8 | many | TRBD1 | CASSLGPGTGAGEQYF | TGTGCCAGCAGCTTAGGGCCCGGTACAGGGGCGGGCGAGCAGTACTTC
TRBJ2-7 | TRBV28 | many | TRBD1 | CASSSRGQGPSSYEQYF | TGTGCCAGCAGTTCTCGGGGACAGGGGCCGAGCTCCTACGAGCAGTACTTC
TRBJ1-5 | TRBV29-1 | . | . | CSVELQGQPQHF | TGCAGCGTTGAATTACAAGGTCAGCCCCAGCATTTT
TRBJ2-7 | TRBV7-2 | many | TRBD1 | CASSPDRVWSYEQYF | TGTGCCAGCAGCCCGGACAGGGTGTGGAGCTACGAGCAGTACTTC
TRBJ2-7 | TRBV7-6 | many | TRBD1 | CASSPRPLVGQGIKYEQYF | TGTGCCAGCAGCCCAAGACCTCTCGTAGGACAGGGGATAAAGTACGAGCAGTACTTC
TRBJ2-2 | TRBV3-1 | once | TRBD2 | CASSPRTSGDLNTGELFF | TGTGCCAGCAGCCCCCGGACTAGCGGGGACCTGAACACCGGGGAGCTGTTTTTT
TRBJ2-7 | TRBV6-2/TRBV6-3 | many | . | CASSYPNIYEQYF | TGTGCCAGCAGTTACCCTAATATCTACGAGCAGTACTTC
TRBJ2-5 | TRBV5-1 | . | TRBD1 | CASSPGQMQETQYF | TGCGCCAGCAGCCCGGGACAGATGCAAGAGACCCAGTACTTC
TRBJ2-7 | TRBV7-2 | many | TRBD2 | CASSLALKRGGSKTYEQYF | TGTGCCAGCAGCTTAGCACTCAAGCGGGGGGGGTCTAAGACCTACGAGCAGTACTTC
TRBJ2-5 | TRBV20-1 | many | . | CSARGHGWTGEGSQETQYF | TGCAGTGCTAGAGGTCACGGTTGGACCGGAGAGGGGTCACAAGAGACCCAGTACTTC
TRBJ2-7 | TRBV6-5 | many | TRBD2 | CASSPRPGGAGKRGQYF | TGTGCCAGCAGCCCCCGCCCGGGGGGGGCAGGGAAAAGGGGGCAGTACTTC
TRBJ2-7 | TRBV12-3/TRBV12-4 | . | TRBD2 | CASSLDSGWGEQYF | TGTGCCAGCAGTCTCGATAGCGGGTGGGGCGAGCAGTACTTC
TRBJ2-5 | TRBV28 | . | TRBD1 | CASSFQGTAETQYF | TGTGCCAGCAGTTTTCAAGGGACAGCAGAGACCCAGTACTTC
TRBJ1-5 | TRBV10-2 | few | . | CASSQARESNQPQHF | TGCGCCAGCAGCCAGGCGCGGGAAAGCAATCAGCCCCAGCATTTT
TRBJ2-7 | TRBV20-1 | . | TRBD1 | CSARVRQGGTHEQYF | TGCAGTGCTAGAGTCCGACAGGGGGGTACCCACGAGCAGTACTTC
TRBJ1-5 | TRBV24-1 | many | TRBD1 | CATSDPSTGVSNQPQHF | TGTGCCACCAGTGATCCCTCGACAGGGGTGAGCAATCAGCCCCAGCATTTT
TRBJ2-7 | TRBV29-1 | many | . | CSVEELNRDEQYF | TGCAGCGTTGAAGAATTGAACAGGGACGAGCAGTACTTC
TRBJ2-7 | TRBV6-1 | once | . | CASSAGVAAVYEQYF | TGTGCCAGCAGTGCAGGGGTCGCGGCCGTCTACGAGCAGTACTTC
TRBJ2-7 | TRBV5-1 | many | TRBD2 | CASSSGGAGPYEQYF | TGCGCCAGCAGCAGCGGGGGCGCCGGGCCCTACGAGCAGTACTTC
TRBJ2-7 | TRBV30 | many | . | CAWSEGSYEQYF | TGTGCCTGGAGTGAAGGCTCCTACGAGCAGTACTTC
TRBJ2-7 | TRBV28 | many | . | CASSLRGPAYEQYF | TGTGCCAGCAGTCTAAGGGGACCCGCCTACGAGCAGTACTTC
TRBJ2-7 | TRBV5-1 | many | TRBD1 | CASSLKPGQGAEQYF | TGCGCCAGCAGCTTGAAGCCGGGACAGGGGGCCGAGCAGTACTTC
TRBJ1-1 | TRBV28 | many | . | CASSLLGTANTEAFF | TGTGCCAGCAGTTTACTCGGGACGGCGAACACTGAAGCTTTCTTT
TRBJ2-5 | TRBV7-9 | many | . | CASHSPPEKTQYF | TGTGCCAGCCACAGTCCCCCGGAGAAGACCCAGTACTTC
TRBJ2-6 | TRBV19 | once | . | CASGSRWKAGANVLTF | TGTGCCAGTGGCTCGAGGTGGAAAGCTGGGGCCAACGTCCTGACTTTC
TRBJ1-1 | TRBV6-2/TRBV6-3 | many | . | CASSYGGIRRTEAFF | TGTGCCAGCAGTTACGGCGGAATCCGGCGGACTGAAGCTTTCTTT
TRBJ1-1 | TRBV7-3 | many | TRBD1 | CASSASKAGGGFDTEAFF | TGTGCCAGCAGCGCCTCTAAGGCAGGGGGCGGGTTTGACACTGAAGCTTTCTTT
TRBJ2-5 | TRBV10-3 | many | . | CAISPTGEKQETQYF | TGTGCCATCAGTCCGACAGGCGAAAAACAAGAGACCCAGTACTTC
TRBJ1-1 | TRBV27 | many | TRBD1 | CASSLFGTGKMNTEAFF | TGTGCCAGCAGTTTATTTGGGACAGGGAAAATGAACACTGAAGCTTTCTTT
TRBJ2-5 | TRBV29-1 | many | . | CSVGGRSGQETQYF | TGCAGCGTTGGAGGCAGGTCAGGGCAAGAGACCCAGTACTTC
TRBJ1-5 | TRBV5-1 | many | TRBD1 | CASSLGTGGIWPQHF | TGCGCCAGCAGCCTTGGGACAGGCGGTATATGGCCCCAGCATTTT
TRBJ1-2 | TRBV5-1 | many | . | CASSLNDPGNYGYTF | TGCGCCAGCAGCTTGAATGATCCTGGTAACTATGGCTACACCTTC
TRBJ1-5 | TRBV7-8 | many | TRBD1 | CASSLWTGNDNQPQHF | TGTGCCAGCAGCCTATGGACAGGGAACGACAATCAGCCCCAGCATTTT